This T cell receptor beta chain was found in a study of shared clonotypes between healthy human individuals. Overall study: A donor's plate count was three for CD4 naive and three for CD4 memory; CD8 naive had two and CD8 memory one.

On this clone itself: Its antigen is unknown.

In the original analysis: Sequence data from immunoSEQ were junction-only and lacked quality scores; consequently, filtering differed. The method was immunoSEQ multiplex PCR; TCRdb's version includes in-frame clones alone and lacks a portion of them. Clone size and V and J calls were adopted from that table, with D and trimming inferred from the DNA. The sample carries over 2 million clones, 95% recorded once. Germline lookup yields CDR1 MNHNY and CDR2 SVGAGI (reference sequence). V lost 2 bases to trimming and J lost 3 bases, with 4 bases between them. CDR3 length equals 13 residues. Overall study results and limits: The study found lower generation probabilities in non-shared clonotypes than in those shared by all four donors.

The sample was naive CD4+ T cells sorted from blood. Subset denoted: CD45RA+ positively selected. This TCR derives from a young man in good health. The V and J genes are TRBV6-6 and TRBJ2-2; D uncertain. CDR3 protein: CASSYGDTGELFF. In DNA form, the CDR3 reads TGTGCCAGCAGTTACGGGGACACCGGGGAGCTGTTTTTT.